These 6 T cell receptor beta chains came from one sample sequenced in a study of TIL therapy for anti-PD-1-resistant metastatic lung cancer. Time point of the sample: pre-treatment sample, taken before nivolumab and TIL therapy. Pleural nodules or supraclavicular lymph nodes made up most of the excised metastases sampled. The libraries were made with immunoSEQ v3. Data came from immunoSEQ multiplex PCR; TCRdb stores just in-frame clones and leaves some out. There are approximately 2,100 clones in the sample; 70% to 90% occur only once, and 7.8% lies in the top ten. The sequencing here drew on tumor tissue, taken at baseline. The receptors were sampled from a person aged 25 to 85 with non-small cell lung cancer.

The chain's CDR3 is CAISEPSGLSYNEQFF. The CDR3 coding sequence is TGTGCCATCAGTGAGCCTAGCGGCCTCTCCTACAATGAGCAGTTCTTC. This chain connects TRBV10-3 to TRBJ2-1; 7 nucleotides match TRBD2. Germline V gene sequence: CDR1 ENHRY, CDR2 SYGVKD. There are 16 residues in the CDR3. Unmatched junction bases numbered 4, after V lost 2 bases and J lost 0 bases.

The J gene is TRBJ2-1, the V gene TRBV7-9; 14 bases agree with TRBD2. CDR1 and CDR2 (germline): SEHNR, FQNEAQ (reference sequence). J gave up 0 bases and V 1 base, and 2 bases lay outside the gene matches. CDR3 size: 18 residues. The CDR3 here is CASSLGLAGGSSYNEQFF. The CDR3 nucleotides read TGTGCCAGCAGCTTAGGACTAGCGGGAGGGAGCTCCTACAATGAGCAGTTCTTC.

The DNA for the CDR3 is TGTGCCAGCAGCTTGCTGGGGGCAGACACCGGGGAGCTGTTTTTT. As protein: CASSLLGADTGELFF. The rearrangement links TRBV5-5 to TRBJ2-2, with a weak D call TRBD1 (6 bases). The germline gives CDR1 SGHKS, CDR2 YYEKEE (reference sequence). This CDR3 contains 15 residues. V was clipped by 1 base and J by 3 bases, with 10 bases between them.

This rearrangement joins TRBV29-1 to TRBJ2-7, with TRBD2 matching over 14 bases. CDR3 length: 13 residues. The ends lost 5 bases at V and 9 bases at J; junction bases unmatched: 6. Germline V CDR1 and CDR2: SQVTM, ANQGSEA. CDR3 sequence reads: CSVNTGLAGGQYF. In DNA form, the CDR3 reads TGCAGCGTTAATACCGGACTAGCGGGAGGGCAGTACTTC.

The genes are TRBV11-1 and TRBJ1-1; weak D call: TRBD1 (6 bases). V lost 6 bases and J lost 0, with 14 bases in between. The germline CDR1 and CDR2 sequences are SGHAT and FQDESV (reference sequence). CDR3 size: 15 residues. CDR3 protein: CASSYRDTLNTEAFF. The CDR3 DNA follows: TGTGCCAGCAGTTATAGGGACACATTGAACACTGAAGCTTTCTTT.

This chain joins TRBV7-2 and TRBJ2-1, with D tentatively TRBD2 (6 bases). Germline V gives CDR1 SGHTA, CDR2 FQGNSA. The CDR3 runs 13 residues. V lost 1 base and J lost 7, with 8 bases in between. The CDR3 protein is CASSLDRGNEQFF. CDR3 in DNA: TGTGCCAGCAGCTTAGATCGGGGGAATGAGCAGTTCTTC.